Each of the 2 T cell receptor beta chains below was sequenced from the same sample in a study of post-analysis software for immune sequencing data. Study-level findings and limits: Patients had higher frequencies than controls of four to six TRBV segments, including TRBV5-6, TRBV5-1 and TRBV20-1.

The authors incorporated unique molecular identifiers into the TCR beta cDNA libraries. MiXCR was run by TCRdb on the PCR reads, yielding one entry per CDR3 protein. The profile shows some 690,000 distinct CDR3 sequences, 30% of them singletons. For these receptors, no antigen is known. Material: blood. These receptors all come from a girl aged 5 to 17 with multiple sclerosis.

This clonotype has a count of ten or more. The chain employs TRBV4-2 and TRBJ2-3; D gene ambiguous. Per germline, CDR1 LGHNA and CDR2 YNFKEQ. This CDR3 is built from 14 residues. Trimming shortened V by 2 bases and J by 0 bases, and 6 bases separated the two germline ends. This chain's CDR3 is CASSQSPSTDTQYF. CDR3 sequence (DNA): TGTGCCAGCAGCCAATCCCCTAGCACAGATACGCAGTATTTT.

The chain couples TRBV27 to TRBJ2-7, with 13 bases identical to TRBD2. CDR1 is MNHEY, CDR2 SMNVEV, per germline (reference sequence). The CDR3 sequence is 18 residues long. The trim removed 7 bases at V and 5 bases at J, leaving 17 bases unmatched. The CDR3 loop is CASTNWGTSGTRRHEQYF. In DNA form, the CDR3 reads TGTGCCAGCACCAACTGGGGGACTAGCGGGACCCGTCGCCACGAGCAGTACTTC.